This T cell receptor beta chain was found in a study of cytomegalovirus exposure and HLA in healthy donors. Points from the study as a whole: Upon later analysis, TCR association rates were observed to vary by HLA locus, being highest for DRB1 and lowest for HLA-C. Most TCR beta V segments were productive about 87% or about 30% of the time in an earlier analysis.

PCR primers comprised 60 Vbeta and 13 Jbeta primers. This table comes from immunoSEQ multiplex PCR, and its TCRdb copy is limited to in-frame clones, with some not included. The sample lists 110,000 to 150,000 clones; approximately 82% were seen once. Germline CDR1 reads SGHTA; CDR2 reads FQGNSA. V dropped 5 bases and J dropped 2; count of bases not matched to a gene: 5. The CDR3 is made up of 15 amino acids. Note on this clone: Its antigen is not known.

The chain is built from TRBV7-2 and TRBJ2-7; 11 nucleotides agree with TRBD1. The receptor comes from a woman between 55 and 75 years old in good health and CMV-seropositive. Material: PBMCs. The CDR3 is CASSTGQGAAYEQYF. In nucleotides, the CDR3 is TGTGCCAGCAGCACAGGACAGGGGGCCGCCTACGAGCAGTACTTC.